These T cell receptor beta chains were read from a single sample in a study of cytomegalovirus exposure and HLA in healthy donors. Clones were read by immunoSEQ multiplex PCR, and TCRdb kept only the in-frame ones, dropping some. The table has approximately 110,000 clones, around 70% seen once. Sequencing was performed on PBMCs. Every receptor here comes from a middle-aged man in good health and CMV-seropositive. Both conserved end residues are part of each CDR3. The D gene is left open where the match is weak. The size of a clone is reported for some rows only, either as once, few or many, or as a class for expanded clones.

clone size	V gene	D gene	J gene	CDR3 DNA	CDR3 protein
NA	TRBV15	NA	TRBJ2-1	TGTGCCACCAGCAGGAGGCAAAGCTCCTACAATGAGCAGTTCTTC	CATSRRQSSYNEQFF
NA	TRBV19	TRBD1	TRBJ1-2	TGTGCCAGTAGTACACCCGGGACAGGGGCCCGAGAAGGCTATGGCTACACCTTC	CASSTPGTGAREGYGYTF
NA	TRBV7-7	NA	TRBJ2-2	TGTGCCAGCAGCCTCGGACTGGCGAACACCGGGGAGCTGTTTTTT	CASSLGLANTGELFF
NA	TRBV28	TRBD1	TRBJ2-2	TGTGCCAGCAGCCTCCCCCGACAGGGGCACACCGGGGAGCTGTTTTTT	CASSLPRQGHTGELFF
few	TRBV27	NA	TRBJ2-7	TGTGCCAGCAGCCCAGTGGGGGGTGGGGAGCAGTACTTC	CASSPVGGGEQYF
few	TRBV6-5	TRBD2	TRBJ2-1	TGTGCCAGCAGTTACAGCGGGAGCTCCTACAATGAGCAGTTCTTC	CASSYSGSSYNEQFF
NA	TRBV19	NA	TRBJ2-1	TGTGCCAGTAGTATAGTAGTCGACAATGAGCAGTTCTTC	CASSIVVDNEQFF
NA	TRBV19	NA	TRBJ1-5	TGTGCCAGTAGTTATGACAGGTACAGCAATCAGCCCCAGCATTTT	CASSYDRYSNQPQHF
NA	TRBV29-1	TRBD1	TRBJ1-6	TGCAGCGTCGGGACAGGGGCCTCACCCCTCCACTTT	CSVGTGASPLHF
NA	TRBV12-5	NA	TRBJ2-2	TGTGCTAGTGCCTCGAACACCGGGGAGCTGTTTTTT	CASASNTGELFF
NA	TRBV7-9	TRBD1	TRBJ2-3	TGTGCCAGCAGCTCGCCGGGACAGGGATCAGATACGCAGTATTTT	CASSSPGQGSDTQYF
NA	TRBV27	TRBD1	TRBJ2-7	TGTGCCAGCAGTTCCGGGACAGGGGGCTACTACGAGCAGTACTTC	CASSSGTGGYYEQYF
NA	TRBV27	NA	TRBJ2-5	TGTGCCAGCAGTTTATCTCATGGGGGCGGAGAGACCCAGTACTTC	CASSLSHGGGETQYF
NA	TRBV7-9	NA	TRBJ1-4	TGTGCCAGCAGCCAAGACCAGGGTGAAAAACTGTTTTTT	CASSQDQGEKLFF
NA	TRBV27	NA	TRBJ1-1	TGTGCCAGCAGCCTTGGAGGGAACACTGAAGCTTTCTTT	CASSLGGNTEAFF
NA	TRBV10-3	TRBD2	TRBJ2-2	TGTGCCATCAGTGGGACTAGCGGGAGAGGTTACGGGGAGCTGTTTTTT	CAISGTSGRGYGELFF
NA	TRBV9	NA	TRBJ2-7	TGTGCCAGCAGCGTAGACCTAATCCCCTACGAGCAGTACTTC	CASSVDLIPYEQYF
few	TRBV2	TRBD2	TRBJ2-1	TGTGCCAGCAGAACGGGGACTAGCGGGAACTACAATGAGCAGTTCTTC	CASRTGTSGNYNEQFF
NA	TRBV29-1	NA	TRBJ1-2	TGCAGCGTTAGGACACCTGAGTATGGCTACACCTTC	CSVRTPEYGYTF
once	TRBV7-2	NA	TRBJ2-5	TGTGCCAGCACCCTGGGAGCGGAGGAGACCCAGTACTTC	CASTLGAEETQYF
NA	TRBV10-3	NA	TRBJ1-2	TGTGCCATCAGTGTGGGTGAGGGAGGTGGCTACACCTTC	CAISVGEGGGYTF
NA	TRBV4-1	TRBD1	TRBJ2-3	TGCGCCAGCAGCCGTAAAACAGGGGCTGGATTGTCAGATACGCAGTATTTT	CASSRKTGAGLSDTQYF
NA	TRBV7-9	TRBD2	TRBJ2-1	TGTGCCAGCAGCTCTGGGACTAGCGGGAACTACAATGAGCAGTTCTTC	CASSSGTSGNYNEQFF
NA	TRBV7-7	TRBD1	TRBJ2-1	TGTGCCAGCAGCTTAAGAACAGGGGGTATCAACAATGAGCAGTTCTTC	CASSLRTGGINNEQFF
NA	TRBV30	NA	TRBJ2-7	TGTGCCTGGAGTCGGAGCTCCAACCACGAGCAGTACTTC	CAWSRSSNHEQYF
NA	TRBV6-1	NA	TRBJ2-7	TGTGCCAGCAGGGGAGGGGGGTGGGAGCAGTACTTC	CASRGGGWEQYF
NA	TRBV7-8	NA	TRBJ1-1	TGTGCCAGCAGCCCACTTGCGGGCGCCTTAAAAACTGAAGCTTTCTTT	CASSPLAGALKTEAFF
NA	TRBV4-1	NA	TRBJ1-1	TGCGCCAGCAGCCACAGCGGTACAGTGAACACTGAAGCTTTCTTT	CASSHSGTVNTEAFF
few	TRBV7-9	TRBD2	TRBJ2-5	TGTGCCAGCAGCACCCAGCGGGAGCGGGAGACCCAGTACTTC	CASSTQRERETQYF
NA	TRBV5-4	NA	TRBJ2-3	TGTGCCAGCAATTCGGGGTCAGGGGCCAGCACAGATACGCAGTATTTT	CASNSGSGASTDTQYF
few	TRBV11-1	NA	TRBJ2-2	TGTGCCAGCAGCTTCACTACAGGTCGGGGGGAGCTGTTTTTT	CASSFTTGRGELFF
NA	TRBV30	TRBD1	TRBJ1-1	TGTGCCTGGAGGACAGGGTGGACTGAAGCTTTCTTT	CAWRTGWTEAFF
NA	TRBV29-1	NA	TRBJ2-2	TGCAGCGTAAGGAGTAGCGGAGTGAACACCGGGGAGCTGTTTTTT	CSVRSSGVNTGELFF
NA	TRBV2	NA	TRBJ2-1	TGTGCCAGCAGTGAGCTATACGCCTACAATGAGCAGTTCTTC	CASSELYAYNEQFF
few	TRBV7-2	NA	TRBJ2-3	TGTGCCAGCAGCTTAGGGGAGATGTACGACCTGACACACACAGATACGCAGTATTTT	CASSLGEMYDLTHTDTQYF
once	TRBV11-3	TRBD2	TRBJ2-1	TGTGCCAGCAGCTTAGCTAGCGGGAGGGCCGGGGAGCAGTTCTTC	CASSLASGRAGEQFF
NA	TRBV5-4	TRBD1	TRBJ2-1	TGTGCCAGCAGCTTGGACAGGGGGCGATCTAGGAATGAGCAGTTCTTC	CASSLDRGRSRNEQFF
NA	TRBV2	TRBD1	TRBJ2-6	TGTGCCAGCAGACCCGGGACAGGGTCATCTTTCTCTGGGGCCAACGTCCTGACTTTC	CASRPGTGSSFSGANVLTF
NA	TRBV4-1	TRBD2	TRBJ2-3	TGCGCCAGCAGCCCGCGGGAGAAGGCAGATACGCAGTATTTT	CASSPREKADTQYF
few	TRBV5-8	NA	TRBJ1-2	TGTGCCAGCAGCCTCCGGGACTTCTATGGCTACACCTTC	CASSLRDFYGYTF
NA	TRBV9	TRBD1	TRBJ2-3	TGTGCCAGCAGCAATGGACAGGGGGGTAGCACAGATACGCAGTATTTT	CASSNGQGGSTDTQYF
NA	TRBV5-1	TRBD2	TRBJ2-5	TGCGCCAGCAGCTTGGAGGGGGCGGAGACTAGCGGGAGAGAGACCCAGTACTTC	CASSLEGAETSGRETQYF
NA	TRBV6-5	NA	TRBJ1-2	TGTGCCAGCAGTTTCGGCGGTGGCTACACCTTC	CASSFGGGYTF
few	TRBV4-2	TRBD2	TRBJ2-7	TGTGCCAGCAGTGGACTAGCAGGGTACGAGCAGTACTTC	CASSGLAGYEQYF
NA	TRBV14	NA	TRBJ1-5	TGTGCCAGCAGCCAAGCAGGGCCCTACAATCAGCCCCAGCATTTT	CASSQAGPYNQPQHF